The text below deals with one T cell receptor beta chain. The antigen is undetermined. V shed 0 bases and J shed 5 bases, with 10 bases lying between them. Germline V gene data show CDR1 as MNHEY and CDR2 as SVGAGI. The CDR3 extends over 14 amino acids. These data are taken from a study of PD-1 blockade in classical Hodgkin lymphoma. Study conclusions and caveats: It was among complete responders that baseline diversity resembled that of newly diagnosed patients. There was a significant rise in CD4+ TCR diversity by C4D1, with no such rise for CD8+.

Produced via immunoSEQ multiplex PCR; TCRdb's table is partial and in-frame only. In the table there are more than 10,000 clones, 70% to 90% of which are singletons. The time point denotes: cycle 4 day 1 (C4D1), after five to seven weeks of nivolumab. All patients relapsed after autologous stem cell transplantation, and brentuximab vedotin exposure varied. After PBMCs were thawed, their CD8+ T cells were isolated by magnetic negative selection. This receptor was identified in a human donor with classical Hodgkin lymphoma. The donor label of this sample is uncertain. The J gene is TRBJ1-1, the V gene TRBV6-5; D is possibly TRBD1 (6 bases). Sequenced material: CD8+ T cells from blood, taken before the fourth cycle of nivolumab. The chain's CDR3 is CASSYSLGGTEAFF. The DNA of the CDR3 is TGTGCCAGCAGTTACTCGCTAGGGGGGACTGAAGCTTTCTTT.